This T cell receptor (beta chain) came from a study of T cell repertoires in cytomegalovirus infection. Points on this clonotype: Its target is unknown.

TCRdb called the reads again in MiXCR, with one record for every CDR3 protein. The sample has about 500,000 distinct CDR3 sequences, 25% to 35% seen once; the top ten hold about a sixth. The V end lost 3 bases, the J end lost 8 bases, and 11 bases lay between the germline ends. The CDR3 is 12 residues long. CDR1 and CDR2 (germline): SQVTM, ANQGSEA. The receptor's source is a human donor in good health (CMV status not recorded). Some clones in this sample may be carry-over from other donors' samples. V is TRBV29-1 and J is TRBJ2-1; D remains ambiguous. The sample consisted of cultured PBMCs, taken from culture after CMV antigen stimulation. The CDR3: CSVEGNGDEQFF. The CDR3 DNA reads TGCAGCGTTGAGGGAAATGGCGATGAGCAGTTCTTC.